A selection of T cell receptor beta chains follows, all from one sample in a study of identical twins. TCRdb fed the 5' RACE reads into MiXCR, producing one record per CDR3 protein. The data hold about 690,000 distinct CDR3 sequences, with roughly 6% observed a single time. Sequenced input: naive T cells sorted from blood. The receptors were gathered from a man between 18 and 35 years old in good health. Each CDR3 is given with its conserved first and last residue. The order of the fields is clone size, D gene, J gene, V gene, CDR3 DNA, CDR3 protein. The D gene is left open where the match is weak. The size field is filled for only some rows; it gives once, few, many or a size class.

NA	NA	TRBJ2-1	TRBV18	TGTGCCAGCTCACCCGGGCTGCGGAATGAGCAGTTCTTC	CASSPGLRNEQFF
many	TRBD2	TRBJ2-1	TRBV20-1	TGCAGTGCTAGAGAGGGACTAGCGGGAGTTCGGTTCTTC	CSAREGLAGVRFF
many	TRBD1	TRBJ2-1	TRBV18	TGTGCCAGCTCACCCTTACAGGGGAGCTCCTACAATGAGCAGTTCTTC	CASSPLQGSSYNEQFF
many	NA	TRBJ2-2	TRBV5-1	TGCGCCAGCAGTCCTACAGGGAACACCGGGGAGCTGTTTTTT	CASSPTGNTGELFF
few	NA	TRBJ2-5	TRBV9	TGTGCCAGCAGCGTAGAAGGACTTAGGGGGGAAGAGACCCAGTACTTC	CASSVEGLRGEETQYF
many	NA	TRBJ2-5	TRBV20-1	TGCAGTGCTAGTGCGACCATTCAAGAGACCCAGTACTTC	CSASATIQETQYF
few	TRBD2	TRBJ2-5	TRBV10-3	TGTGCCATCAGTGAACCCACAGGCGGGGGAGAGACCCAGTACTTC	CAISEPTGGGETQYF
many	NA	TRBJ2-1	TRBV28	TGTGCCAGCAGTCCCCTACAGAGAAGCTCCTACAATGAGCAGTTCTTC	CASSPLQRSSYNEQFF
few	TRBD2	TRBJ2-1	TRBV29-1	TGCAGCGGTCGACTAGCGGGAGACGACAATGAGCAGTTCTTC	CSGRLAGDDNEQFF
NA	TRBD2	TRBJ2-1	TRBV20-1	TGCAGTGCTAGAGGGCCCCTTATCGGGAGGGCCGAGGGTGAGCAGTTCTTC	CSARGPLIGRAEGEQFF
NA	TRBD1	TRBJ1-2	TRBV5-1	TGCGCCAGCAGCTTAGGACAGGGGGACTACACCTTC	CASSLGQGDYTF